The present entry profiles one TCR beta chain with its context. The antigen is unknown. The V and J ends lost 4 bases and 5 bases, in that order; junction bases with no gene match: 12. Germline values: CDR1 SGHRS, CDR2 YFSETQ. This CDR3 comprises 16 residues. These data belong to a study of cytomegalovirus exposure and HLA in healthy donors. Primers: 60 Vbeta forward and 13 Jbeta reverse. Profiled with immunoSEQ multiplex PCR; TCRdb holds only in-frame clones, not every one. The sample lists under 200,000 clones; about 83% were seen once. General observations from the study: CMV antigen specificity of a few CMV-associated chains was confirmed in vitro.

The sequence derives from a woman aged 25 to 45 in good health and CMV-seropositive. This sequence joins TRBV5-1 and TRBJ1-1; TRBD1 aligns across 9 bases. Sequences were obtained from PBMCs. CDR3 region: CASSRGTGGWGTEAFF. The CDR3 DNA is TGCGCCAGCAGCCGCGGAACAGGGGGCTGGGGGACTGAAGCTTTCTTT.